This TCR beta chain is drawn from a study of blood T cells in healthy people across ages. Healthy individuals of Caucasian origin from Russia, aged roughly 6 to 100, served as donors. This clonotype was counted at least ten times. What it recognizes is unknown. Study-wide points: With unsorted PBMCs, a conclusive comparison of naive versus antigen-experienced cells was not possible.

The V segment lost 5 bases and the J segment 9 bases; nucleotides outside the gene matches: 4. Germline values: CDR1 DFQATT, CDR2 SNEGSKA (reference sequence). This CDR3 contains 11 residues. A second PCR of 7 to 11 cycles used a sample-barcoded 5' primer and a J-beta primer mix. A template-switch adaptor that had 12 random nucleotides put a tag on each cDNA molecule. There were at least 2.5 million CDR3-containing paired-end reads obtained from each sample. TCRdb reanalysed the 5' RACE reads using MiXCR and keeps one entry per CDR3 protein. The sample records around 870,000 distinct CDR3 sequences, 29% being singletons.

V usage is TRBV20-1 and J usage is TRBJ2-1; 7 bases are shared with TRBD1. Sequencing input: blood. This sequence originates from a woman older than 75 in good health. The CDR3 DNA reads TGCAGTGCTGACAGGGCCGGTGAGCAGTTCTTC. As protein: CSADRAGEQFF.